The T cell receptor beta chain described here comes from a study of blood T cell repertoires in COVID-19. For the study at large: Whether acute or convalescent, the COVID-19 samples came from the United States, Italy and Spain.

CDR1 SGHRS and CDR2 YFSETQ come from the germline V gene. Trimming cost V 0 bases and J 6 bases, with 10 bases left between them. The CDR3 extends over 13 amino acids. Per the authors' pipeline: Researchers report that nucleated cell counts were estimated from reference gene primer amplification. TCRdb keeps only in-frame clones here, not all; method: immunoSEQ multiplex PCR. Clonal size and the V and J genes are those of that table, whereas D and trimming came from the DNA. The sample gives over 200,000 clones, over 80% of which show up once; 4% to 5.5% is in the top ten. The V call is TRBV5-1, the J call TRBJ2-7, with D tentatively TRBD2 (5 bases). The sample consisted of peripheral blood. This clonotype was obtained from a human donor in a cohort sampled during active COVID-19. This chain's CDR3 is CASSLAIRGEQYF. The CDR3 DNA reads as TGCGCCAGCAGCTTGGCCATCCGGGGCGAGCAGTACTTC.